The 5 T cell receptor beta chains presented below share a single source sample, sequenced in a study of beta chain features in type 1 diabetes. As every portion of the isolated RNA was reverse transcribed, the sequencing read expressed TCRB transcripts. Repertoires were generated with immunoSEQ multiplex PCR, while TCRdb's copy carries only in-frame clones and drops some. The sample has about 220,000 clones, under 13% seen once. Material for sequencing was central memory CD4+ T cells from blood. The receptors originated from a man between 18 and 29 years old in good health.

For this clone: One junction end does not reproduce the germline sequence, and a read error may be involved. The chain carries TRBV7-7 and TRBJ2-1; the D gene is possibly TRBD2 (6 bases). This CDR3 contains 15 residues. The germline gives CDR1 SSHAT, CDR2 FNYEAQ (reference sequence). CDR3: CASSPWRGSYNEQFF. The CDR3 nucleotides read TGTGCTAGCAGCCCCTGGAGGGGTTCCTACAATGAGCAGTTCTTC. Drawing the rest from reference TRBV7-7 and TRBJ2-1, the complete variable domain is GAGVSQSPRYKVTKRGQDVTLRCDPISSHATLYWYQQALGQGPEFLTYFNYEAQPDKSGLPSDRFSAERPEGSISTLTIQRTEQRDSAMYRCASSPWRGSYNEQFFGPGTRLTVL.

This chain's CDR3 is CASSRTGQRQPQHF. The CDR3 coding sequence is TGTGCCAGCAGTCGGACAGGGCAACGGCAGCCCCAGCATTTT. The genes are TRBV28 and TRBJ1-5, with TRBD1 identical over 8 bases. With 5 bases clipped from V and 7 bases from J, the junction kept 7 bases outside the gene matches. The V gene's germline CDR1 is MDHEN and CDR2 SYDVKM. This CDR3 has 14 residues.

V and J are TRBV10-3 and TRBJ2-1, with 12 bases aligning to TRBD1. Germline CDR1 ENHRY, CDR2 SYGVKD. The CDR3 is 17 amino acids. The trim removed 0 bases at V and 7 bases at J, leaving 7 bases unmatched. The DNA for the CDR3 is TGTGCCATCAGTGAGTCAGTTGGGACAGGGGGCAAGAATGAGCAGTTCTTC. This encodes CAISESVGTGGKNEQFF.

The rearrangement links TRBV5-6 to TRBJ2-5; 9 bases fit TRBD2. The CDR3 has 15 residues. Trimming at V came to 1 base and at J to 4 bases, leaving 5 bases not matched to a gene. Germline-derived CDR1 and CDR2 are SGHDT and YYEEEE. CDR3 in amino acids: CASSLIGGRGETQYF. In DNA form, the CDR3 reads TGTGCCAGCAGCTTGATCGGCGGGAGGGGAGAGACCCAGTACTTC.

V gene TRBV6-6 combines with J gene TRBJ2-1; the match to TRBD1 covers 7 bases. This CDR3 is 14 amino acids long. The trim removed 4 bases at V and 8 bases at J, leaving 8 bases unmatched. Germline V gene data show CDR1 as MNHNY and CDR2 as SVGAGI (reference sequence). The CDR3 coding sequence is TGTGCCAGCAGTTCTTATCCAGGGGGAGATGAGCAGTTCTTC. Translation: CASSSYPGGDEQFF.